This T cell receptor (beta chain) was captured in a study of blood T cell repertoires in COVID-19. Study details: The United States, Italy and Spain were the sources of the acute and convalescent COVID-19 samples. PBMCs, B-cell-depleted T cells, or T cells were the source of the cDNA or gDNA that made up the material.

Per the study methods: For nucleated cells, counts were estimated from reference gene primer amplification. TCRdb keeps only in-frame clones here, not all; method: immunoSEQ multiplex PCR. V and J calls and clone size come straight from that table; D and trimming were deduced from the DNA. The table includes approximately 65,000 clones, approximately 85% detected once. V lost 1 base, J lost 6 bases, and 12 bases lay in between. In germline, CDR1 is LGHNA, CDR2 YNFKEQ. The CDR3 consists of 15 residues. Sequences were obtained from peripheral blood. The receptor comes from a human donor in a cohort sampled during active COVID-19. The chain is built from TRBV4-2 and TRBJ2-2, with no clear D. The CDR3 here is CASSQAQSEPGELFF. CDR3 DNA sequence: TGTGCCAGCAGCCAAGCCCAGTCGGAGCCCGGGGAGCTGTTTTTT.